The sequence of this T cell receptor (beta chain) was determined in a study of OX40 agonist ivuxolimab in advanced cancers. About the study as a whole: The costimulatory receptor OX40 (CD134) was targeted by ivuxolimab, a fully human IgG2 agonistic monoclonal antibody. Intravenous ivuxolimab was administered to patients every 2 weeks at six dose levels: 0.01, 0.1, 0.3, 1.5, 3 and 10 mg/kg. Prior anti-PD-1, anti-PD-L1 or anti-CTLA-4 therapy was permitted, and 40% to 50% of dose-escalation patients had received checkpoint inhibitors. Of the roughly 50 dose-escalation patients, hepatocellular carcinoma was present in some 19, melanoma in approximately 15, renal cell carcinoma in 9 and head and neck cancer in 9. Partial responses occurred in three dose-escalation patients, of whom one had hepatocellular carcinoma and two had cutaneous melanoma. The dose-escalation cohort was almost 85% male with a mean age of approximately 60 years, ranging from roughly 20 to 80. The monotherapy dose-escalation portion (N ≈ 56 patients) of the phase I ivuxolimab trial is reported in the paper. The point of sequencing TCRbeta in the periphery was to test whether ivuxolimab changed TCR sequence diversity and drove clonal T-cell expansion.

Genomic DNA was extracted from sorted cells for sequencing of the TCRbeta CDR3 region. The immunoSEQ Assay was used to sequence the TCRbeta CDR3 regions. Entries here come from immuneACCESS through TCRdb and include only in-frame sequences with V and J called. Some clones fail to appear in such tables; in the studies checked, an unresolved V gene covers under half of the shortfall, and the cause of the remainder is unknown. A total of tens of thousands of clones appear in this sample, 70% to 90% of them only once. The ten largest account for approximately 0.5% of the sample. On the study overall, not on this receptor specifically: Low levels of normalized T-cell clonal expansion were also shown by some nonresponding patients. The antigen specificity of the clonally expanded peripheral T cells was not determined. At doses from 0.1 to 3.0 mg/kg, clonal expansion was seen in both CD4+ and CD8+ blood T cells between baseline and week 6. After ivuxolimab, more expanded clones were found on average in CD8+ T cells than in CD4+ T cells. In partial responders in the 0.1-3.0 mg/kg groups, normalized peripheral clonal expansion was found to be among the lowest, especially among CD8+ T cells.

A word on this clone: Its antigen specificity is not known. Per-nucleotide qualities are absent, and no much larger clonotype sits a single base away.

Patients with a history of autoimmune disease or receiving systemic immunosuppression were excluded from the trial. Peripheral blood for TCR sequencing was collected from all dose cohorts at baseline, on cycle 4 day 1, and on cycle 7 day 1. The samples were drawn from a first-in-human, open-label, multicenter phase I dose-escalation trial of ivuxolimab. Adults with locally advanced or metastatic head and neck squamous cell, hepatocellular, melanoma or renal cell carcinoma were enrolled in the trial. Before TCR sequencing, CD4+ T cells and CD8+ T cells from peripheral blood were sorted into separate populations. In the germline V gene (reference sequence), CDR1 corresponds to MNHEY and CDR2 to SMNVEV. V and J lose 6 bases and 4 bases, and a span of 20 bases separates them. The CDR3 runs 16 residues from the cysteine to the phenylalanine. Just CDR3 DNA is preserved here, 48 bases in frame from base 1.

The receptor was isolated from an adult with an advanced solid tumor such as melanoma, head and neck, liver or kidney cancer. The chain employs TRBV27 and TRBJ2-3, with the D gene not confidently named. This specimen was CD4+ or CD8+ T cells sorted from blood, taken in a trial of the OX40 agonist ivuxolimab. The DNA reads TGTGCCAGCAGCCGGAAAACGGAGAAGGTCCCAGATACGCAGTATTTT. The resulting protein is CASSRKTEKVPDTQYF.